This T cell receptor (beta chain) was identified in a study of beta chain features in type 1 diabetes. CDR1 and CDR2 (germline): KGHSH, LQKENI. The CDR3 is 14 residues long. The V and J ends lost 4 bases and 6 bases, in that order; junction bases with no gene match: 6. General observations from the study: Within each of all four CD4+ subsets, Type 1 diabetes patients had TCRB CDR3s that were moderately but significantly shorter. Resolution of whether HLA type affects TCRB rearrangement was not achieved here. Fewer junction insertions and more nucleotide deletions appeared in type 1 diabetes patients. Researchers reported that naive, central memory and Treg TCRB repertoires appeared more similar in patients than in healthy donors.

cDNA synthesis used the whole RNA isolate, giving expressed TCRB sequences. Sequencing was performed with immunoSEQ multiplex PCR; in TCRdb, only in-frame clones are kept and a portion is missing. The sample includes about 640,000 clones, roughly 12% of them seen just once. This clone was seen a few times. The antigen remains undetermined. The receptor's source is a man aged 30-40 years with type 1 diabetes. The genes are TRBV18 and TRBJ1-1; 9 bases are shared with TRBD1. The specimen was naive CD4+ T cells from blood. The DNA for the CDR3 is TGTGCCAGCTCACAGGGACAGGGATCGGCTGAAGCTTTCTTT. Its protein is CASSQGQGSAEAFF. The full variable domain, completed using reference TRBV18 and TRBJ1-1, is NAGVMQNPRHLVRRRGQEARLRCSPMKGHSHVYWYRQLPEEGLKFMVYLQKENIIDESGMPKERFSAEFPKEGPSILRIQQVVRGDSAAYFCASSQGQGSAEAFFGQGTRLTVV.